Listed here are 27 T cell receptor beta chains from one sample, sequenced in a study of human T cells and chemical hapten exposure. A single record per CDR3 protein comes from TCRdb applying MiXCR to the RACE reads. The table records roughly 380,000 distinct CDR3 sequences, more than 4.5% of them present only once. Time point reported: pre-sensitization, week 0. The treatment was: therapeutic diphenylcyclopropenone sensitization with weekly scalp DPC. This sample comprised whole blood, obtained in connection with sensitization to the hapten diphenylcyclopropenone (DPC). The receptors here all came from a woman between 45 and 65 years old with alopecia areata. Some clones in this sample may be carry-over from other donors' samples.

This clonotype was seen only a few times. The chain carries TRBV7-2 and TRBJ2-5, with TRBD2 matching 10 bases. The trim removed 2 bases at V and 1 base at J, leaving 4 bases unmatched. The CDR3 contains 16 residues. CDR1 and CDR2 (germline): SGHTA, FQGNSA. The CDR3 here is CASSLLAGAAQETQYF. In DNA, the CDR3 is TGTGCCAGCAGCTTACTAGCGGGGGCCGCCCAAGAGACCCAGTACTTC.

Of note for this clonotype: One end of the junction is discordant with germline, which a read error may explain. The chain's CDR3 is CASSLATGGPFSF. CDR3 DNA: TGTGCCAGCAGTTTAGCGACAGGGGGCCCCTTTTCCTTC. J is TRBJ1-2 and V is TRBV12-3 or TRBV12-4, with 10 positions matching TRBD1. CDR3 length: 13 amino acids.

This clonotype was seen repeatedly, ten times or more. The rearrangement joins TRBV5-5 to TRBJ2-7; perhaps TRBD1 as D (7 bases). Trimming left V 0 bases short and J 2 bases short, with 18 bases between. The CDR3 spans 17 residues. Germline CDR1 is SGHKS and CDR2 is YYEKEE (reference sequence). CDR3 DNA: TGTGCCAGCAGCTTGGCAACGGAGGGGGCGTTCGCCTACGAGCAGTACTTC. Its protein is CASSLATEGAFAYEQYF. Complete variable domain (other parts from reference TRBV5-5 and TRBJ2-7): DAGVTQSPTHLIKTRGQQVTLRCSPISGHKSVSWYQQVLGQGPQFIFQYYEKEERGRGNFPDRFSARQFPNYSSELNVNALLLGDSALYLCASSLATEGAFAYEQYFGPGTRLTVT.

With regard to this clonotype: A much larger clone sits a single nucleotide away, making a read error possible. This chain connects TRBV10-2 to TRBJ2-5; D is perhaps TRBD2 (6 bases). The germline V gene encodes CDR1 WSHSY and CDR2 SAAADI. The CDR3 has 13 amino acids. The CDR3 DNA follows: TGCTCCAGCAGAACGGGGGACCAAGAGACCCAGTACTTC. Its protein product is CSSRTGDQETQYF.

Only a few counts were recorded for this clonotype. DNA for the CDR3: TGTGCCGGACAGACAGAGACCTATAATTCACCCCTCCACTTT. This encodes CAGQTETYNSPLHF. The chain combines TRBV6-6 with TRBJ1-6; D perhaps matches TRBD1 (6 bases). Deletions cut 11 bases from V and 2 bases from J, with 13 bases between. The CDR3 is 14 residues long. Germline CDR1 reads MNHNY; CDR2 reads SVGAGI (reference sequence).

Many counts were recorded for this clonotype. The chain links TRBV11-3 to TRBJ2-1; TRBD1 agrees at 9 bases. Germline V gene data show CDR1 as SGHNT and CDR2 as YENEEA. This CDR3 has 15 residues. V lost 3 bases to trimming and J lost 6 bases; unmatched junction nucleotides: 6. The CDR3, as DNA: TGTGCCAGCAGCTTGTCAGGGACAGGGAGCAATGAGCAGTTCTTC. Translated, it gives CASSLSGTGSNEQFF.

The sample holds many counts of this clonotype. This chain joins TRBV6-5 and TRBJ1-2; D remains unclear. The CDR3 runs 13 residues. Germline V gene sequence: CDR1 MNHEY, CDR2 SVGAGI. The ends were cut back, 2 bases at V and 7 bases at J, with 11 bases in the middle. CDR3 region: CASSYEGVRGYTF. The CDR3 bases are TGTGCCAGCAGTTACGAGGGAGTTCGTGGCTACACCTTC.

In nucleotides, the CDR3 is TGTGCCAGCAGTTTCCGAGGAATGAATGGCTACACCTTC. Translating gives CASSFRGMNGYTF. The genes are TRBV28 and TRBJ1-2; D uncertain. The CDR3 contains 13 residues. Germline V gives CDR1 MDHEN, CDR2 SYDVKM. V was cut by 3 bases and J by 6 bases, with 11 bases left in between.

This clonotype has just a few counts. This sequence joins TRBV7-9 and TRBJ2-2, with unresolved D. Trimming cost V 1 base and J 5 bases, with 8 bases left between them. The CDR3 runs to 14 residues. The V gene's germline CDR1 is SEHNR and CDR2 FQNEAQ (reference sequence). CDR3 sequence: CASSLGQPTGELFF. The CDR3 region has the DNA TGTGCCAGCAGCTTAGGACAACCTACCGGGGAGCTGTTTTTT.

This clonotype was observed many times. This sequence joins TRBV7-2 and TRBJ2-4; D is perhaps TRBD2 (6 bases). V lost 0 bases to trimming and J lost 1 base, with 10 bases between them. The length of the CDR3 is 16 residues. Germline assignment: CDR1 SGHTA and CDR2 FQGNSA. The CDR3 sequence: CASSLAELAAKNIQYF. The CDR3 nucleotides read TGTGCCAGCAGCTTAGCCGAACTAGCTGCCAAAAACATTCAGTACTTC.

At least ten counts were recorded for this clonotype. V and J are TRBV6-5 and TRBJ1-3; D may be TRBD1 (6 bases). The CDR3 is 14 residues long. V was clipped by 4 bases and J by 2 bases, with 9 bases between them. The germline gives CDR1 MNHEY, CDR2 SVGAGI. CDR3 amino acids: CASSSTGTGNTIYF. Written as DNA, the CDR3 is TGTGCCAGCAGTTCCACAGGGACTGGAAACACCATATATTTT.

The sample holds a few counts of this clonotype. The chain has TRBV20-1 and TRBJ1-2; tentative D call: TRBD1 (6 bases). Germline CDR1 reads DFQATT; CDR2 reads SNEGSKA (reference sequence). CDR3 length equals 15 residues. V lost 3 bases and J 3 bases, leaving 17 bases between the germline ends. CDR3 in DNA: TGCAGTGCTAGGAACCCGGGACACGGAGACTATGGCTACACCTTC. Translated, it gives CSARNPGHGDYGYTF.

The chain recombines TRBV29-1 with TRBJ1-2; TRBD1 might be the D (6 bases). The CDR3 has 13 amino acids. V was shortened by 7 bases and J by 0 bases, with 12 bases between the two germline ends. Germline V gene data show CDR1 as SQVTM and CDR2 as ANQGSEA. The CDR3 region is CSATTGPNYGYTF. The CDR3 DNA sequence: TGCAGCGCCACGACAGGACCTAACTATGGCTACACCTTC.

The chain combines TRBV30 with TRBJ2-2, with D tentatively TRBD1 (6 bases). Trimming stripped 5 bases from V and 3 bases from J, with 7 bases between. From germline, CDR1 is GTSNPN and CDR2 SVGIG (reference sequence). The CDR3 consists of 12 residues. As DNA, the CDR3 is TGTGCCTGGGGACAGTACACCGGGGAGCTGTTTTTT. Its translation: CAWGQYTGELFF. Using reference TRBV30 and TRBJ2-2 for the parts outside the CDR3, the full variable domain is SQTIHQWPATLVQPVGSPLSLECTVEGTSNPNLYWYRQAAGRGLQLLFYSVGIGQISSEVPQNLSASRPQDRQFILSSKKLLLSDSGFYLCAWGQYTGELFFGEGSRLTVL.

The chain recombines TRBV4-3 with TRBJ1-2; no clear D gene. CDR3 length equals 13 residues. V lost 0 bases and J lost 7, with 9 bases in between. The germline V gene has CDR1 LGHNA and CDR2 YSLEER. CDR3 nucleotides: TGCGCCAGCAGCCAAGATCGGGCCCTTGGCTACACCTTC. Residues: CASSQDRALGYTF.

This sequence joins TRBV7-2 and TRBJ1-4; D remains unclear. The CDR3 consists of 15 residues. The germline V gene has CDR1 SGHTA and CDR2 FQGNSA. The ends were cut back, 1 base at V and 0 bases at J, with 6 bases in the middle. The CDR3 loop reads CASSLVPTTNEKLFF. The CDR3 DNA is TGTGCCAGCAGCTTAGTCCCGACAACTAATGAAAAACTGTTTTTT. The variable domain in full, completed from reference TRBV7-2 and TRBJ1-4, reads GAGVSQSPSNKVTEKGKDVELRCDPISGHTALYWYRQSLGQGLEFLIYFQGNSAPDKSGLPSDRFSAERTGGSVSTLTIQRTQQEDSAVYLCASSLVPTTNEKLFFGSGTQLSVL.

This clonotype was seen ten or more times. In DNA, the CDR3 is TGTGCCAGCAGCGTTCACCGGACGAGTCGGGGATACGAGCAGTACTTC. Its translation is CASSVHRTSRGYEQYF. The chain links TRBV12-3 or TRBV12-4 to TRBJ2-7, with TRBD2 as a possible D gene (5 bases). There are 16 residues in the CDR3. Trimming pared 6 bases from V and 4 bases from J, leaving 22 bases between.

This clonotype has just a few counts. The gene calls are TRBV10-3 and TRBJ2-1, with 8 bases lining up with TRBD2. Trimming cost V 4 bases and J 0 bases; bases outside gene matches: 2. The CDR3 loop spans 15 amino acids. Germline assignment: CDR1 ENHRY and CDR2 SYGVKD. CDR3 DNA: TGTGCCATCAGTGGCGGGAGGAGCTCCTACAATGAGCAGTTCTTC. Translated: CAISGGRSSYNEQFF.

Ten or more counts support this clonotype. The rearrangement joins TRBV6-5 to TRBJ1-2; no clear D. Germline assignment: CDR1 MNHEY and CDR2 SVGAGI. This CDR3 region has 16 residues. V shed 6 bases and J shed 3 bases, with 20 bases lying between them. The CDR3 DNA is TGTGCCAGCAGAGACCCCAAACTCCGGGCTGACTATGGCTACACCTTC. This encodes CASRDPKLRADYGYTF.

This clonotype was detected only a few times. The CDR3 DNA reads TGTGCCAGCAGTCCTATTGGCACCCTCCACTTT. It translates to CASSPIGTLHF. The chain joins TRBV2 to TRBJ1-6, with D hard to call. CDR1 and CDR2 (germline): SNHLY, FYNNEI. The V end lost 5 bases, the J end lost 14 bases, and 10 bases lay between the germline ends. The CDR3 is 11 amino acids.

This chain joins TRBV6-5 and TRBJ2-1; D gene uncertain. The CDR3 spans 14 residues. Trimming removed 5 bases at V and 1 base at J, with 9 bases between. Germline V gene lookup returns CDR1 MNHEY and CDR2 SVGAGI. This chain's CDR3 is CASSQRDSYNEQFF. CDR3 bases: TGTGCCAGCAGTCAGAGAGATTCCTACAATGAGCAGTTCTTC.

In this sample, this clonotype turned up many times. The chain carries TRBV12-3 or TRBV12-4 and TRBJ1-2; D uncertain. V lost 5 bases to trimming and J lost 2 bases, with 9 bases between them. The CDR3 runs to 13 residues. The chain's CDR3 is CASSRRQNYGYTF. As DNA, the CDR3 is TGTGCCAGCAGTCGGCGGCAGAACTATGGCTACACCTTC.

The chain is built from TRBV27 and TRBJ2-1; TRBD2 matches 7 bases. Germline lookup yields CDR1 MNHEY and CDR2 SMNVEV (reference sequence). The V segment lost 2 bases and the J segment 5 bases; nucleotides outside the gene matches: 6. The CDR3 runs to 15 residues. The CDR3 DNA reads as TGTGCCAGCAGTTTAGGACTAGTTCGGAACAATGAGCAGTTCTTC. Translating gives CASSLGLVRNNEQFF.

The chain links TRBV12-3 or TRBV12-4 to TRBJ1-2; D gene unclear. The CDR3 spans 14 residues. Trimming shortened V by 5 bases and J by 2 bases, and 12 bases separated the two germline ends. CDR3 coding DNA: TGTGCCAGCAGTCCCCGGGCAGACAACTATGGCTACACCTTC. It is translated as CASSPRADNYGYTF.

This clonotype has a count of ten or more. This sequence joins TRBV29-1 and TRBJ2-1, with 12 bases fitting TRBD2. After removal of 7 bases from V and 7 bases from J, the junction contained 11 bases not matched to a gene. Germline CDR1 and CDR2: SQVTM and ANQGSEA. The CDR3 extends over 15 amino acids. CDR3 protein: CSAPRTSGGMNEQFF. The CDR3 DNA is TGCAGCGCTCCCAGAACTAGCGGGGGGATGAATGAGCAGTTCTTC.

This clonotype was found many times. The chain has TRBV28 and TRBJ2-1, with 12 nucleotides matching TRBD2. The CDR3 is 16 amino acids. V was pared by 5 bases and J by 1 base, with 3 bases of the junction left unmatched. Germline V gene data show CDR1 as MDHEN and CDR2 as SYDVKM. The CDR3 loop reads CASSRTSGRSYNEQFF. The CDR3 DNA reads TGTGCCAGCAGTCGAACTAGCGGGAGGTCCTACAATGAGCAGTTCTTC.

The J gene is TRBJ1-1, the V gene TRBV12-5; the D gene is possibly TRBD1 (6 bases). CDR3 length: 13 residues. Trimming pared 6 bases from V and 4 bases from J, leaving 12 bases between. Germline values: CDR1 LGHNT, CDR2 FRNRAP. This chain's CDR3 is CASGSTGFTEAFF. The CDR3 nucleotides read TGTGCTAGTGGGTCTACAGGGTTCACTGAAGCTTTCTTT.